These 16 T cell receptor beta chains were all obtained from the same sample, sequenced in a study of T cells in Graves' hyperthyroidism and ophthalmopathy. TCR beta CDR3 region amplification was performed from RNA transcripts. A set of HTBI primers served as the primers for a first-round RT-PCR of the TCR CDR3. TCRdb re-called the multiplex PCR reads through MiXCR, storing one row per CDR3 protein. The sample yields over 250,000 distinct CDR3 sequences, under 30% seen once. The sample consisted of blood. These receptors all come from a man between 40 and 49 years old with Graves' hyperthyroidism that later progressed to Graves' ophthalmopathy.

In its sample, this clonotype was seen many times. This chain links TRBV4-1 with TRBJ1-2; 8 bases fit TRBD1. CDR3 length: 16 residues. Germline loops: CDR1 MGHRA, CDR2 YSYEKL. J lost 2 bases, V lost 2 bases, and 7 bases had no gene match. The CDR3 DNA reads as TGCGCCAGCAGCCAATTGCTGGGACAGGCCAACTATGGCTACACCTTC. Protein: CASSQLLGQANYGYTF.

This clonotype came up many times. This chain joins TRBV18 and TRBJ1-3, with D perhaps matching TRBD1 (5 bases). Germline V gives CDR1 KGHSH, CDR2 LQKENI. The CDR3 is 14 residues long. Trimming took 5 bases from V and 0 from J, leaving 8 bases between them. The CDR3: CASSEGNSGNTIYF. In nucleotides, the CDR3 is TGTGCCAGCTCAGAGGGGAACTCTGGAAACACCATATATTTT. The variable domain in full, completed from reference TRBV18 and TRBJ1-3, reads NAGVMQNPRHLVRRRGQEARLRCSPMKGHSHVYWYRQLPEEGLKFMVYLQKENIIDESGMPKERFSAEFPKEGPSILRIQQVVRGDSAAYFCASSEGNSGNTIYFGEGSWLTVV.

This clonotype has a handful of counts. CDR3 in DNA: TGTGCCAGCACCGCCGGGTCGCGGAACAATCAGCCCCAGCATTTT. Amino acids: CASTAGSRNNQPQHF. The chain joins TRBV12-3 or TRBV12-4 to TRBJ1-5; D is unclear. This CDR3 spans 15 amino acids. V was pared by 7 bases and J by 3 bases, with 16 bases between.

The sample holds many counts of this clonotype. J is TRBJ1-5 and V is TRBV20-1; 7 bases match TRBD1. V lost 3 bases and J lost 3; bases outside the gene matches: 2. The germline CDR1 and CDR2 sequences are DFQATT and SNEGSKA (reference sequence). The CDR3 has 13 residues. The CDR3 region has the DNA TGCAGTGCTAGTGGACAGGACAATCAGCCCCAGCATTTT. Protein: CSASGQDNQPQHF.

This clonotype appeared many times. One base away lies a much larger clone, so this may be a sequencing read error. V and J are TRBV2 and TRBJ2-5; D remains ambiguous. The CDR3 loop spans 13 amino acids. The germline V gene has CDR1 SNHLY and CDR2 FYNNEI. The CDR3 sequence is CASNRHGQEAQYF. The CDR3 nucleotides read TGTGCCAGCAACCGACACGGCCAAGAGGCCCAGTACTTC.

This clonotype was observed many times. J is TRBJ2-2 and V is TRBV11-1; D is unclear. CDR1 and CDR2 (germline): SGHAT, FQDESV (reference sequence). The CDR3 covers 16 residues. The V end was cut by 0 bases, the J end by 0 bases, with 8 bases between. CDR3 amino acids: CASSLADKTNTGELFF. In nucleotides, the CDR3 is TGTGCCAGCAGCTTAGCTGACAAGACGAACACCGGGGAGCTGTTTTTT.

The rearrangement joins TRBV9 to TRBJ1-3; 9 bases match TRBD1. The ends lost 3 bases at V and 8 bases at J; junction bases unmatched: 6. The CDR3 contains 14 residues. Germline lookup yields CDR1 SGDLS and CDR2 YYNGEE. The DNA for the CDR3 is TGTGCCAGCAGCGCGACAGGGGGACGAGACACCATATATTTT. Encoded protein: CASSATGGRDTIYF.

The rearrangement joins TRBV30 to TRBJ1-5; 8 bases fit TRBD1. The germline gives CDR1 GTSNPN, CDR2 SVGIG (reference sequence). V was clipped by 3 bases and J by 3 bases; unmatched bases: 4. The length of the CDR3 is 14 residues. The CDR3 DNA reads TGTGCCTGGAGAAGGACAGGGTCCAATCAGCCCCAGCATTTT. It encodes CAWRRTGSNQPQHF.

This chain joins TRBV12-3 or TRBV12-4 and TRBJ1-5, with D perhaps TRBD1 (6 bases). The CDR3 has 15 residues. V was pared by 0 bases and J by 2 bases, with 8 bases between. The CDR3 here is CASSLARTGNQPQHF. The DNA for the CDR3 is TGTGCCAGCAGTTTAGCGAGGACAGGCAATCAGCCCCAGCATTTT.

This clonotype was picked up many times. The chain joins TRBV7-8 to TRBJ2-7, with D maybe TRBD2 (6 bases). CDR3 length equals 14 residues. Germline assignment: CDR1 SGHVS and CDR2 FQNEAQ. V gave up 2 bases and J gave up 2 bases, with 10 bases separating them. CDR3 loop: CASSLSWTTYEQYF. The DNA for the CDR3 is TGTGCCAGCAGCTTAAGCTGGACTACCTACGAGCAGTACTTC.

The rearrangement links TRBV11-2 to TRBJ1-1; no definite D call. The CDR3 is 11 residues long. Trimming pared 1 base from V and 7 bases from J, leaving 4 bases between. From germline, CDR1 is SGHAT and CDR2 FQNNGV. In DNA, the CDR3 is TGTGCCAGCAGCTTAGGCCTTGAAGCTTTCTTT. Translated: CASSLGLEAFF.

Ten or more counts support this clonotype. In nucleotides, the CDR3 is TGTGCCAGCAGCCTACGGGGGGTTGATCAGCCCCAGCATTTT. Protein: CASSLRGVDQPQHF. The rearrangement links TRBV7-9 to TRBJ1-5; D possibly corresponds to TRBD1 (5 bases). This CDR3 is 14 amino acids long. Trimming took off 5 bases at V and 5 bases at J, with 13 bases between the two ends. Germline CDR1 is SEHNR and CDR2 is FQNEAQ (reference sequence). Variable domain in full (rest from reference TRBV7-9 and TRBJ1-5): DTGVSQNPRHKITKRGQNVTFRCDPISEHNRLYWYRQTLGQGPEFLTYFQNEAQLEKSRLLSDRFSAERPKGSFSTLEIQRTEQGDSAMYLCASSLRGVDQPQHFGDGTRLSIL.

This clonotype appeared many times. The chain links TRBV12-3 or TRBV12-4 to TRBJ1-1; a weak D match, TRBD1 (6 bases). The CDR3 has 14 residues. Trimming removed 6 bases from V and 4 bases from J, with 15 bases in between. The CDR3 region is CASRSGHSGTEAFF. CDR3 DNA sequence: TGTGCCAGCAGATCGGGACACTCGGGCACTGAAGCTTTCTTT.

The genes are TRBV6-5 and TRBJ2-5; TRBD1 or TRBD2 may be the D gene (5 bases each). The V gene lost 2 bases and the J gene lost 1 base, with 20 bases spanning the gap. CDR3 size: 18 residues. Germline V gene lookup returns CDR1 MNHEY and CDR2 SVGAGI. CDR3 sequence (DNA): TGTGCCAGCAGTTACGACCAGGGACCCAGAGCAATCCAAGAGACCCAGTACTTC. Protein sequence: CASSYDQGPRAIQETQYF.

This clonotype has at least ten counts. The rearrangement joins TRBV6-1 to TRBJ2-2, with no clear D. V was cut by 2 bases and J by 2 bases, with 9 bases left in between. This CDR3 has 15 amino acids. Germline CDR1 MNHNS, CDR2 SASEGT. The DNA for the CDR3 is TGTGCCAGCAGTGAACGGCGGCAAAACACCGGGGAGCTGTTTTTT. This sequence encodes CASSERRQNTGELFF.

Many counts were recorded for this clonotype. The CDR3 reads CATSDQSGKLQETQYF. The CDR3 region has the DNA TGTGCCACCAGTGACCAAAGCGGAAAGCTTCAAGAGACCCAGTACTTC. The chain has TRBV24-1 and TRBJ2-5, with D possibly TRBD2 on 5 matching bases. The V end lost 4 bases, the J end lost 2 bases, and 16 bases lay between the germline ends. The CDR3 length is 16 residues. The germline V gene encodes CDR1 KGHDR and CDR2 SFDVKD.